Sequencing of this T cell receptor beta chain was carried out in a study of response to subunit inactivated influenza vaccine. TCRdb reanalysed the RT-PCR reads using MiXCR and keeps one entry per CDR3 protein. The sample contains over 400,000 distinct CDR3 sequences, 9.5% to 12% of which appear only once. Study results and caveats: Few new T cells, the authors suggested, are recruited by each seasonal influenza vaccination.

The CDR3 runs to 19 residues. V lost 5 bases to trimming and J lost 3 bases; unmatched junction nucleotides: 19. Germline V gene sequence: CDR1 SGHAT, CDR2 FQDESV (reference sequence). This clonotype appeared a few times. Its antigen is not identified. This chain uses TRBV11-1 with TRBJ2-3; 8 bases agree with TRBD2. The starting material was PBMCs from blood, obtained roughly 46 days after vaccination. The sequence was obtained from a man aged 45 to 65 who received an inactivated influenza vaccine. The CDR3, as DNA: TGTGCCAGCAGCGCGCGATACGACTCCGGGACTAGGGTGACAGATACGCAGTATTTT. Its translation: CASSARYDSGTRVTDTQYF.